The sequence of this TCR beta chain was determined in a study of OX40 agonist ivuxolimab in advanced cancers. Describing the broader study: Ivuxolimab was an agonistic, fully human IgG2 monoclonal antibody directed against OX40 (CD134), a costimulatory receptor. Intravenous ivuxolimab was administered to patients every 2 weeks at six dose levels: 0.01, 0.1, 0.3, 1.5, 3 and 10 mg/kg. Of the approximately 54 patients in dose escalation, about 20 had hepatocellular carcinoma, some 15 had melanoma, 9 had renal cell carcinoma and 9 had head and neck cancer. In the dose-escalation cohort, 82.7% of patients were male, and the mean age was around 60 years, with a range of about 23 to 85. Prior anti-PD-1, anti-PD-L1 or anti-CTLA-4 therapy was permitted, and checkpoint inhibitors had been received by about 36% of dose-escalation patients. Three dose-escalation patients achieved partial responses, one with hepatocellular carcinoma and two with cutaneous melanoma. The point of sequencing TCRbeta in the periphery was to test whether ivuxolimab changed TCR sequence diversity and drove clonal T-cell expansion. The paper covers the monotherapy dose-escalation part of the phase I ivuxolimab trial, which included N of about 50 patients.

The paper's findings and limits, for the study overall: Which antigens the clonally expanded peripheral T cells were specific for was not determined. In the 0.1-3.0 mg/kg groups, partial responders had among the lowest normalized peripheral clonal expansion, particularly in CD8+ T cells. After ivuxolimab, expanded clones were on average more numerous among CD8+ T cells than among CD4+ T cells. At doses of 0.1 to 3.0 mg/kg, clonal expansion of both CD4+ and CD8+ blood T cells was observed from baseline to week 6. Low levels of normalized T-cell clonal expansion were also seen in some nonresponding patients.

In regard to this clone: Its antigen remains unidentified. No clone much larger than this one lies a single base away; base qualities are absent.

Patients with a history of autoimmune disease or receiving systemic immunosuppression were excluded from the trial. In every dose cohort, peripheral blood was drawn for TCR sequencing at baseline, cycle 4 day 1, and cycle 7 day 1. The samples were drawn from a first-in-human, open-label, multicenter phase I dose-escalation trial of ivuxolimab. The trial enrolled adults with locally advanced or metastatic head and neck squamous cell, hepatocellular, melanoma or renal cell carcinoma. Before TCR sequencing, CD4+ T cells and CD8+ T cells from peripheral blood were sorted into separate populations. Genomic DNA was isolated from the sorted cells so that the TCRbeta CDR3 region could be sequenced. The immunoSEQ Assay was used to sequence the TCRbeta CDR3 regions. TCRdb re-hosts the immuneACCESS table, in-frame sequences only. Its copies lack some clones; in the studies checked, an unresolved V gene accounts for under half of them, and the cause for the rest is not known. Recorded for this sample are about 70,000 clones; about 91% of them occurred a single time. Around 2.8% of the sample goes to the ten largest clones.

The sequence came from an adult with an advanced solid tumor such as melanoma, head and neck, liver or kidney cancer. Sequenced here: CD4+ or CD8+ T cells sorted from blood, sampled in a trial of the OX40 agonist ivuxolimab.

The nucleotide sequence reads TGTGCCAGCAGTTACTCGACTAGTGGGGTCTACGAGCAGTACTTC. Translated, this is CASSYSTSGVYEQYF. The chain joins TRBV6-6 to TRBJ2-7, with TRBD2 as a weak D call on 6 bases. V was cut back by 0 bases and J by 3 bases, leaving a gap of 12 bases between them. From the cysteine up to the phenylalanine, the CDR3 has a length of 15 residues. The CDR3 DNA has 45 bases and is translated from base 1. CDR1 is given as MNHNY and CDR2 as SVGAGI, both from the germline V gene (reference sequence).